The 13 T cell receptor beta chains below were found in one sample sequenced in a study of T-cell reconstitution after alpha-beta-depleted transplantation in children. Unique molecular identifiers were incorporated during preparation of the TCRbeta library. TCRdb passed the PCR reads through MiXCR, listing each CDR3 protein once. The sample contains 700,000 to 950,000 distinct CDR3 sequences, less than 20% of which appear only once. The source was PBMCs, mostly from graft donor cells, collected 360 days after TCRalphabeta/CD19-depleted stem cell transplant. These receptors were taken from a male patient younger than 18 who had a stem cell transplant for acute lymphoblastic leukemia, so the T cells may come from the graft donor.

The rearrangement joins TRBV6-5 to TRBJ2-1, with a possible D match to TRBD2 (6 bases). The length of the CDR3 is 12 residues. V was clipped by 2 bases and J by 10 bases, with 9 bases between them. Germline values: CDR1 MNHEY, CDR2 SVGAGI. The chain's CDR3 is CASSYDGGEQFF. The CDR3 DNA follows: TGTGCCAGCAGTTACGATGGGGGGGAGCAGTTCTTC.

The chain uses TRBV11-1 and TRBJ1-2, with TRBD1 matching 8 bases. The V gene's germline CDR1 is SGHAT and CDR2 FQDESV (reference sequence). V was pared by 5 bases and J by 7 bases, with 9 bases of the junction left unmatched. The CDR3 covers 14 residues. CDR3 sequence: CASSPVTTGGGYTF. CDR3 DNA: TGTGCCAGCAGCCCCGTAACAACAGGGGGTGGCTACACCTTC.

The sample holds a few counts of this clonotype. This sequence joins TRBV20-1 and TRBJ1-1; tentative D call: TRBD1 (6 bases). Germline CDR1 reads DFQATT; CDR2 reads SNEGSKA (reference sequence). Deletions cut 3 bases from V and 4 bases from J, with 15 bases between. The CDR3 length is 14 residues. This CDR3 is CSASGGARVTEAFF. DNA of the CDR3: TGCAGTGCTAGCGGGGGGGCTAGGGTCACTGAAGCTTTCTTT.

In its sample, this clonotype was seen a few times. This chain uses TRBV5-5 with TRBJ2-7; D unresolved. CDR3 length equals 16 residues. CDR1 and CDR2 from the germline V gene are SGHKS and YYEKEE (reference sequence). V was clipped by 1 base and J by 4 bases, with 18 bases between them. CDR3 residues: CASSLYSKTYAYEQYF. The CDR3, as DNA: TGTGCCAGCAGCTTGTACTCAAAAACGTATGCGTACGAGCAGTACTTC.

The sample holds a few counts of this clonotype. V and J are TRBV7-2 and TRBJ2-1, with D unresolved. The CDR3 runs 13 residues. Between the trimmed V and J ends, which lost 0 bases and 6 bases, there was a span of 6 bases. Germline CDR1 is SGHTA and CDR2 is FQGNSA. CDR3 amino acids: CASSLAEANEQFF. The CDR3 DNA sequence: TGTGCCAGCAGCTTAGCTGAGGCCAATGAGCAGTTCTTC.

The rearrangement joins TRBV20-1 to TRBJ1-2, with D tentatively TRBD1 (5 bases). From germline, CDR1 is DFQATT and CDR2 SNEGSKA (reference sequence). The CDR3 extends over 12 amino acids. V was shortened by 0 bases and J by 8 bases, with 10 bases between the two germline ends. CDR3 nucleotide sequence: TGCAGTGCTAGAGATTTAGGGGTAGGCTACACCTTC. This encodes CSARDLGVGYTF.

This clonotype was picked up a small number of times. The chain links TRBV5-1 to TRBJ2-1, with TRBD2 as a possible D gene (6 bases). This CDR3 spans 16 amino acids. V shed 0 bases and J shed 0 bases, with 10 bases lying between them. Germline assignment: CDR1 SGHRS and CDR2 YFSETQ. CDR3 nucleotides: TGCGCCAGCAGCTTGGGTCTAGCGCACTCCTACAATGAGCAGTTCTTC. It is translated as CASSLGLAHSYNEQFF.

This clonotype was detected only a few times. The gene calls are TRBV5-1 and TRBJ2-1; a weak D match, TRBD1 (6 bases). The V end lost 4 bases, the J end lost 2 bases, and 13 bases lay between the germline ends. The CDR3 has 15 residues. Germline CDR1 SGHRS, CDR2 YFSETQ. CDR3 in DNA: TGCGCCAGCAGCCGGTCCACAGGGACCTACAATGAGCAGTTCTTC. It encodes CASSRSTGTYNEQFF.

V usage is TRBV4-1 and J usage is TRBJ1-2; D might be TRBD1 (5 bases). V lost 0 bases and J 13 bases, leaving 12 bases between the germline ends. In germline, CDR1 is MGHRA, CDR2 YSYEKL. The CDR3 is 12 residues long. The DNA of the CDR3 is TGCGCCAGCAGCCAAGATAAAGCAGGGCGCACCTTC. This translates into CASSQDKAGRTF.

This clonotype was observed many times. This chain's CDR3 is CATSRDLGTGAASTDTQYF. The DNA for the CDR3 is TGTGCCACCAGCAGAGATCTAGGGACTGGGGCCGCTAGCACAGATACGCAGTATTTT. This rearrangement joins TRBV15 to TRBJ2-3, with D possibly TRBD2 on 6 matching bases. V lost 0 bases and J 0 bases, leaving 19 bases between the germline ends. This CDR3 spans 19 amino acids. Germline-derived CDR1 and CDR2 are LNHNV and YYDKDF (reference sequence). The full variable domain, its missing parts supplied by reference TRBV15 and TRBJ2-3, is DAMVIQNPRYQVTQFGKPVTLSCSQTLNHNVMYWYQQKSSQAPKLLFHYYDKDFNNEADTPDNFQSRRPNTSFCFLDIRSPGLGDTAMYLCATSRDLGTGAASTDTQYFGPGTRLTVL.

This clonotype showed up just a few times. The rearrangement joins TRBV9 to TRBJ1-3; TRBD1 matches at 7 bases. The germline V gene has CDR1 SGDLS and CDR2 YYNGEE. J was trimmed by 0 bases and V by 4 bases; bases with no gene match: 7. The CDR3 sequence is 16 residues long. The CDR3 DNA is TGTGCCAGCAGCTTGACAGGGATCAGCTCTGGAAACACCATATATTTT. It is translated as CASSLTGISSGNTIYF.

The gene calls are TRBV5-6 and TRBJ2-1; D may be TRBD1 or TRBD2 (5 bases each). V lost 1 base and J lost 2, with 13 bases in between. The CDR3 runs to 16 residues. Germline V gene lookup returns CDR1 SGHDT and CDR2 YYEEEE. DNA of the CDR3: TGTGCCAGCAGCTTGAGGGCAGGGACGGCCTACAATGAGCAGTTCTTC. Its protein is CASSLRAGTAYNEQFF. Combining the CDR3 with reference TRBV5-6 and TRBJ2-1 gives the whole variable domain DAGVTQSPTHLIKTRGQQVTLRCSPKSGHDTVSWYQQALGQGPQFIFQYYEEEERQRGNFPDRFSGHQFPNYSSELNVNALLLGDSALYLCASSLRAGTAYNEQFFGPGTRLTVL.

This clonotype has a handful of counts. V usage is TRBV3-1 and J usage is TRBJ2-3, with TRBD1 as a possible D gene (5 bases). Germline-derived CDR1 and CDR2 are LGHDT and YNNKEL (reference sequence). The CDR3 length is 14 residues. Trimming shortened V by 1 base and J by 4 bases, and 9 bases separated the two germline ends. This CDR3 is CASSQGGSSDTQYF. The CDR3 DNA reads as TGTGCCAGCAGCCAAGGGGGCTCTTCAGATACGCAGTATTTT.